This is a list of T cell receptor beta chains from one sample in a study of cytomegalovirus exposure and HLA in healthy donors. Repertoires were generated with immunoSEQ multiplex PCR, while TCRdb's copy carries only in-frame clones and drops some. The sample has roughly 100,000 clones; approximately 86% are singletons. The sequencing input was PBMCs. All receptors come from a woman in her late teens or twenties in good health and CMV-seropositive. CDR3s leave out the opening cysteine and the closing phenylalanine or tryptophan. D genes are given only for firm matches.

>TRBV28|15|.|TRBJ1-5
ASSLQAGAVSNQPQH
>TRBV4-1|12|TRBD1|TRBJ2-7
ASSGQGKSYEQY
>TRBV9|16|TRBD2|TRBJ2-1
ASSISVEASGRFDEQF
>TRBV5-6|14|.|TRBJ1-5
ASSSQQGYSNQPQH
>TRBV25-1|11|TRBD1|TRBJ2-5
ASTGGGMETQY
>TRBV5-1|12|TRBD1|TRBJ2-7
ASSFWTGEYEQY
>TRBV28|16|.|TRBJ2-1
ASSLPYSDLLTYNEQF
>TRBV9|12|.|TRBJ1-2
ASSVEPNNYGYT
>TRBV27|11|.|TRBJ2-1
ASGGGGPNEQF
>TRBV13|12|TRBD2|TRBJ2-7
ASSPGTSFYEQY
>TRBV5-1|11|.|TRBJ2-1
ASRGESYNEQF
>TRBV6-5|11|.|TRBJ1-2
ASSYTGSYGYT
>TRBV19|11|.|TRBJ1-2
ASRSHVSGGYT
>TRBV6-6|10|TRBD1|TRBJ2-7
ATRQGSYEQY
>TRBV28|13|.|TRBJ2-1
ASSFPQDLYNEQF
>TRBV10-2|10|.|TRBJ1-1
ASSEQGLLAF
>TRBV6-5|11|.|TRBJ2-2
ASQVGDTGELF
>TRBV29-1|10|.|TRBJ2-3
SVRAGTDTQY
>TRBV28|12|.|TRBJ1-1
ASSPPMDITEAF
>TRBV7-9|11|TRBD1|TRBJ2-7
ASSLGQGAKQY
>TRBV6-5|12|TRBD1|TRBJ2-7
ASSYSGDSGEQY
>TRBV30|12|TRBD2|TRBJ2-5
ASTGTSVQETQY
>TRBV6-5|12|.|TRBJ2-7
ASSQDRYSYEQY
>TRBV29-1|14|TRBD1|TRBJ2-6
SALLTGWKGANVLT
>TRBV2|15|TRBD1|TRBJ2-7
ASSEILGQVYSYEQY
>TRBV29-1|11|.|TRBJ1-6
SAGEGNNSPLH
>TRBV2|13|TRBD2|TRBJ2-7
ASGSERGGSYEQY
>TRBV5-1|14|TRBD1|TRBJ2-1
ASSLGGTDYYNEQF
>TRBV28|12|.|TRBJ2-7
ASSLDRSPYEQY
>TRBV9|13|TRBD1|TRBJ2-1
ASSPTGTGYNEQF
>TRBV28|14|TRBD1|TRBJ2-1
ASSPTPQGANNEQF
>TRBV5-4|14|TRBD1|TRBJ1-6
ASSPGQGAQKSPLH
>TRBV6-5|14|TRBD2|TRBJ2-3
ASSYSSGRPLDTQY
>TRBV19|12|.|TRBJ2-1
ASARHREGNEQF
>TRBV6-5|12|TRBD1|TRBJ1-1
ASRPTGLGTEAF
>TRBV29-1|11|.|TRBJ2-7
SVAYTGSYEQY
>TRBV29-1|9|TRBD1|TRBJ2-7
SVGDRGEQY
>TRBV10-3|13|.|TRBJ2-2
AISQSAGGSGELF
>TRBV5-1|12|.|TRBJ2-3
ASSRTPGTDTQY
>TRBV4-1|15|TRBD2|TRBJ2-3
ASSQGGLAGVADTQY
>TRBV27|11|.|TRBJ1-2
ASSLSPGSGYT